This T cell receptor beta chain emerged from a study of human thymus T cells. CDR1 is LNHNV, CDR2 YYDKDF, per germline (reference sequence). Trimming shortened V by 2 bases and J by 2 bases, and 17 bases separated the two germline ends. The CDR3 is 17 amino acids. Donors were healthy Finnish babies undergoing corrective operations for congenital heart defects. An approximately 0.45-1 mL peripheral blood aliquot was taken intraoperatively from four of eight donors. Data came from immunoSEQ multiplex PCR; TCRdb stores just in-frame clones and leaves some out. The sample lists about 50,000 clones, roughly 94% seen once, with about 0.16% in the top ten.

The chain recombines TRBV15 with TRBJ2-3, with D possibly being TRBD2 (6 bases). Sequencing was carried out using blood. This receptor was obtained from a girl under three years old with a congenital heart defect but otherwise immunologically healthy. DNA for the CDR3: TGTGCCACCAGCAGACGGGGGAATGCCAAGGTCACAGATACGCAGTATTTT. Translated, it gives CATSRRGNAKVTDTQYF.